The T cell receptor beta chain under discussion was sequenced for a study of T cell changes during pregnancy in multiple sclerosis. Libraries were prepared by immunoSEQ multiplex PCR; TCRdb keeps only in-frame clonotypes and omits some of them. In the table there are 90,000 to 120,000 clones, about nine tenths of which are singletons. CDR1 and CDR2 from the germline V gene are SGHRS and YFSETQ. V shed 0 bases and J shed 2 bases, with 15 bases lying between them. The CDR3 totals 16 residues. This TCR was sampled from a female donor in good health, enrolled as a control in a pregnancy study. V gene TRBV5-1 combines with J gene TRBJ2-7, with D maybe TRBD1 (7 bases). Material: peripheral blood, obtained in the third trimester of pregnancy. CDR3 region: CASSLAGGGITYEQYF. CDR3 coding DNA: TGCGCCAGCAGCTTGGCCGGAGGGGGCATCACCTACGAGCAGTACTTC.